These 10 T cell receptor beta chains were sequenced from one sample in a study of blood T cell repertoires in COVID-19. The table came from immunoSEQ multiplex PCR; TCRdb's copy has only in-frame clones and leaves some out. The table lists 250,000 to 300,000 clones, roughly 90% of them singletons. The sample taken for sequencing was peripheral blood. These receptors all come from a woman aged 25 to 39 with COVID-19, enrolled during active disease.

The chain combines TRBV6-5 with TRBJ1-1; D not resolved. From germline, CDR1 is MNHEY and CDR2 SVGAGI. V was clipped by 7 bases and J by 4 bases, with 19 bases between them. The CDR3 sequence is 15 residues long. CDR3 residues: CASITTYLDPTEAFF. The CDR3 DNA is TGTGCCAGCATTACAACGTACCTTGATCCCACTGAAGCTTTCTTT.

Notes on this clone: The junction departs from germline at one end; a sequencing error may be responsible. The chain carries TRBV19 and TRBJ2-3, with 10 bases matching TRBD2. The CDR3 totals 17 residues. The germline CDR1 and CDR2 sequences are LNHDA and SQIVND (reference sequence). CDR3 sequence reads: CASSIGASGSSKDTQYF. Written as DNA, the CDR3 is TGTGCCAGTAGTATTGGGGCTAGCGGGAGTAGCAAAGATACGCAGTATTTT. Looking up the rest from reference TRBV19 and TRBJ2-3 gives the full variable domain: DGGITQSPKYLFRKEGQNVTLSCEQNLNHDAMYWYRQDPGQGLRLIYYSQIVNDFQKGDIAEGYSVSREKKESFPLTVTSAQKNPTAFYLCASSIGASGSSKDTQYFGPGTRLTVL.

The CDR3 DNA reads TGTGCCATCAGTCAGGGACTAGCGGGAGGCTACGAGCAGTACTTC. Protein: CAISQGLAGGYEQYF. The chain carries TRBV10-3 and TRBJ2-7; TRBD2 agrees at 15 bases. Germline lookup yields CDR1 ENHRY and CDR2 SYGVKD. Trimming took 5 bases from V and 3 from J; bases not matched to a gene: 2. The CDR3 has 15 amino acids.

This chain joins TRBV19 and TRBJ2-1; TRBD2 matches at 9 bases. V gave up 9 bases and J gave up 5 bases; unmatched junction bases: 8. Germline V gene lookup returns CDR1 LNHDA and CDR2 SQIVND (reference sequence). There are 14 residues in the CDR3. CDR3 nucleotides: TGTGCCAGCGCGCCTAGCGGGAATCACAATGAGCAGTTCTTC. Protein: CASAPSGNHNEQFF.

A single count supports this clone. The gene calls are TRBV2 and TRBJ1-6; 7 nucleotides agree with TRBD1. Germline V lookup: CDR1 SNHLY, CDR2 FYNNEI. The CDR3 has 17 amino acids. The V and J ends lost 8 bases and 6 bases, in that order; junction bases with no gene match: 16. CDR3 bases: TGTGCCAGCCTACCGGCTACCAGGGGGAAAGTTAATTCACCCCTCCACTTT. This translates into CASLPATRGKVNSPLHF.

The rearrangement uses TRBV25-1 and TRBJ1-4, with 7 bases lining up with TRBD1. V was clipped by 3 bases and J by 4 bases; unmatched bases: 8. Per germline, CDR1 MGHDK and CDR2 SYGVNS. The CDR3 spans 16 residues. The CDR3 sequence is CASSDHPGTVNEKLFF. CDR3 DNA sequence: TGTGCCAGCAGTGATCATCCTGGGACAGTTAATGAAAAACTGTTTTTT.

This chain links TRBV12-3 or TRBV12-4 with TRBJ2-7; TRBD1 might be the D (5 bases). The CDR3 runs 12 residues. Trimming stripped 3 bases from V and 6 bases from J, with 9 bases between. The CDR3 here is CASSLAGFEQYF. As DNA, the CDR3 is TGTGCCAGCAGTTTGGCAGGGTTCGAGCAGTACTTC.

On this clone: The sample carries other DNA sequences with the same CDR3. This chain links TRBV27 with TRBJ2-7, with 7 bases identical to TRBD1. The CDR3 length is 15 residues. Per the germline V gene, CDR1 is MNHEY and CDR2 is SMNVEV (reference sequence). V lost 1 base, J lost 0 bases, and 3 bases stayed unmatched. The CDR3 spells CASSLLGTDSYEQYF. CDR3 coding DNA: TGTGCCAGCAGTTTATTAGGGACAGACTCCTACGAGCAGTACTTC.

Regarding this clone: Other nucleotide sequences in the sample specify the same CDR3. The chain combines TRBV3-1 (or the pseudogene TRBV3-2) with TRBJ2-7; 12 bases line up with TRBD2. V shed 6 bases, J shed 2 bases, and the junction held 2 bases outside the gene matches. The germline V gene encodes CDR1 LGHDT and CDR2 YNNKEL (reference sequence). The CDR3 has 14 residues. CDR3 DNA sequence: TGTGCCAGCAGTCCTAGCGGGAGGGCCTACGAGCAGTACTTC. Translation: CASSPSGRAYEQYF.

This chain joins TRBV10-3 and TRBJ1-5, with D possibly matching TRBD1 (6 bases). This CDR3 has 13 residues. CDR1 and CDR2 from the germline V gene are ENHRY and SYGVKD. Trimming removed 11 bases from V and 0 bases from J, with 11 bases in between. The CDR3 region has the DNA TGTGCCGCCCACAGGGATAGCAATCAGCCCCAGCATTTT. It yields the protein CAAHRDSNQPQHF.